This record covers a single T cell receptor (beta chain). Its cognate antigen is unknown. Sampling of alopecia areata patients yielded lesional scalp punch biopsies as well as peripheral blood. CD4+ and CD8+ T cells were sorted from PBMCs stained for CD3, CD4 and CD8. Sequencing templates came from extracted RNA that was reverse transcribed into cDNA. Only in-frame clones appear in the TCRdb table, and some are missing; sequencing was by immunoSEQ multiplex PCR. This table has 65,000 to 100,000 clones, roughly half appearing once. The entry originates in a study of CD8+ T cells in alopecia areata. The CDR3 is made up of 15 amino acids. Trimming pared 4 bases from V and 0 bases from J, leaving 15 bases between. Germline V gene data show CDR1 as GTSNPN and CDR2 as SVGIG (reference sequence). General study findings and limits: Researchers report lesional scalp, most notably alopecia totalis/universalis, outstripped normal scalp in clonality. Patients shared TCRs less clearly than mice did, possibly for HLA-related reasons.

V usage is TRBV30 and J usage is TRBJ1-1; a possible D gene is TRBD1 (6 bases). This sequence originates from a human donor with alopecia areata. Sequencing used NKG2D-high CD8+ T cells sorted from blood. The CDR3 DNA sequence: TGTGCCTGGACTCTAGCCGGGACATTGAACACTGAAGCTTTCTTT. Protein product: CAWTLAGTLNTEAFF.